This TCR beta chain was sequenced in a study of CD8 T cells in Susac syndrome. It was with random hexamers that roughly 0.45 to 1 ug RNA was reverse transcribed. Multiplex immunoSEQ PCR targeted 54 Vbeta and 13 Jbeta TCR beta segments. TCRdb processed the immunoSEQ multiplex PCR reads anew with MiXCR; each CDR3 protein has one entry. The sample includes about 440,000 distinct CDR3 sequences, around 85% of them seen just once. Trimming pared 4 bases from V and 8 bases from J, leaving 14 bases between. Germline CDR1 reads GTSNPN; CDR2 reads SVGIG (reference sequence). There are 12 residues in the CDR3. The source material was CD8+ T cells from PBMCs. The receptor was derived from a human donor with multiple sclerosis. The chain employs TRBV30 and TRBJ1-2; D uncertain. This chain's CDR3 is CAWTLIVGGYTF. CDR3 nucleotides: TGTGCCTGGACCTTGATAGTAGGCGGCTACACCTTC.